This TCR beta chain stems from a study of blood T cell repertoires in COVID-19. Study as a whole: Sites across the United States, Italy and Spain contributed samples from acute and convalescent COVID-19. The analysed material was cDNA or gDNA that came from T cells, B-cell-depleted T cells, or PBMCs.

The CDR3 covers 17 residues. Trimming took 2 bases from V and 6 from J; bases not matched to a gene: 11. CDR1 and CDR2 from the germline V gene are WNHNN and SYGVQD (reference sequence). Study processing details: Amplified reference gene primers provided the basis for estimating nucleated cell counts. Method: immunoSEQ multiplex PCR; TCRdb's copy keeps in-frame clones and lacks some. That table furnishes V, J and clone size, whereas the DNA furnished D and trimming. The data contain under 200,000 clones, 70% to 90% of them singletons. This clone was observed a handful of times. This receptor was obtained from a man aged 40-49 years who had recovered from COVID-19. The chain couples TRBV10-1 to TRBJ2-2, with 8 nucleotides matching TRBD1. The sequenced sample consisted of peripheral blood. CDR3 sequence: CASSELEPGQVPGELFF. CDR3 DNA sequence: TGCGCCAGCAGTGAGCTAGAGCCGGGACAGGTCCCCGGGGAGCTGTTTTTT.